What follows are 19 T cell receptor beta chains derived from one specimen sequenced in a study of CD8 T cells in Susac syndrome. With random hexamers, reverse transcription was performed on about 0.5 to 1 ug of RNA. Each CDR3 protein gets one entry after TCRdb re-called the immunoSEQ multiplex PCR reads with MiXCR. The profile shows some 150,000 distinct CDR3 sequences, around 96% of them singletons. The sequenced sample consisted of CD8+ T cells from PBMCs. Source of these receptors: a human donor with multiple sclerosis.

V gene TRBV12-3 or TRBV12-4 combines with J gene TRBJ2-6, with D perhaps TRBD2 (5 bases). V was shortened by 3 bases and J by 4 bases, with 10 bases between the two germline ends. The CDR3 is 15 amino acids. The CDR3 DNA reads as TGTGCCAGCAGTTTCCTAGGGAGAGGGGCCAACGTCCTGACTTTC. This sequence encodes CASSFLGRGANVLTF.

The chain links TRBV27 to TRBJ1-1; no clear D. V lost 8 bases, J lost 4 bases, and 17 bases lay in between. The CDR3 spans 14 residues. Germline V lookup: CDR1 MNHEY, CDR2 SMNVEV (reference sequence). Here the CDR3 DNA reads TGTGCCAGCGGTCGAGGGCCACGAAGCACTGAAGCTTTCTTT. It encodes CASGRGPRSTEAFF.

This chain connects TRBV12-3 or TRBV12-4 to TRBJ2-2, with no clear D. V lost 2 bases, J lost 9 bases, and 4 bases lay in between. The CDR3 is made up of 11 amino acids. CDR3: CASSLSWELFF. The CDR3 nucleotides are TGTGCCAGCAGTTTATCGTGGGAGCTGTTTTTT.

This clonotype was counted once. The V call is TRBV29-1, the J call TRBJ2-3; 7 positions agree with TRBD2. This CDR3 region has 13 residues. Looked up from germline, CDR1 is SQVTM and CDR2 is ANQGSEA. Trimming at V came to 4 bases and at J to 5 bases, leaving 6 bases not matched to a gene. The CDR3 sequence: CSVGGASGDTQYF. In DNA, the CDR3 is TGCAGCGTTGGAGGGGCTAGCGGAGATACGCAGTATTTT.

The chain carries TRBV27 and TRBJ2-7; either TRBD1 or TRBD2 may supply D (6 bases each). The CDR3 is 13 residues long. V lost 3 bases and J 5 bases, leaving 11 bases between the germline ends. Germline loops: CDR1 MNHEY, CDR2 SMNVEV (reference sequence). The CDR3 is CASSLGGRNEQYF. The CDR3 DNA sequence: TGTGCCAGCAGTTTGGGGGGCCGGAACGAGCAGTACTTC.

The CDR3 DNA reads as TGCGCCAGCAGCTTGGGGAGCCAGGGTGAGCAGTTCTTC. Protein sequence: CASSLGSQGEQFF. The V and J genes are TRBV5-1 and TRBJ2-1, with D maybe TRBD1 (5 bases). The CDR3 extends over 13 amino acids. The germline V gene has CDR1 SGHRS and CDR2 YFSETQ. V was pared by 0 bases and J by 9 bases, with 10 bases between.

The V gene is TRBV4-2, the J gene TRBJ2-7; 7 bases map to TRBD2. V was clipped by 3 bases and J by 3 bases; unmatched bases: 8. Germline V gives CDR1 LGHNA, CDR2 YNFKEQ. The CDR3 loop spans 15 amino acids. The CDR3 here is CASSQYPGTNYEQYF. In DNA, the CDR3 is TGTGCCAGCAGCCAGTACCCCGGGACTAACTACGAGCAGTACTTC.

The chain employs TRBV12-3 or TRBV12-4 and TRBJ2-1; D not resolved. There are 14 residues in the CDR3. The V end lost 5 bases, the J end lost 0 bases, and 8 bases lay between the germline ends. CDR3 sequence reads: CASSPGPSYNEQFF. In nucleotides, the CDR3 is TGTGCCAGCAGTCCCGGACCCTCCTACAATGAGCAGTTCTTC.

The rearrangement joins TRBV4-2 to TRBJ2-3; 8 positions agree with TRBD1. Germline V gene sequence: CDR1 LGHNA, CDR2 YNFKEQ. The V segment lost 0 bases and the J segment 0 bases; nucleotides outside the gene matches: 5. The CDR3 is 17 residues long. The CDR3 DNA sequence: TGTGCCAGCAGCCAAGATCTCACAGGGGGGAGCACAGATACGCAGTATTTT. This translates into CASSQDLTGGSTDTQYF.

The chain links TRBV6-1 to TRBJ2-1, with 9 bases lining up with TRBD1. Germline V lookup: CDR1 MNHNS, CDR2 SASEGT. The ends lost 7 bases at V and 8 bases at J; junction bases unmatched: 12. The CDR3 has 15 amino acids. Here the CDR3 reads CASNAGQGRVHEQFF. The CDR3 nucleotides are TGTGCCAGCAACGCTGGACAGGGGAGGGTCCATGAGCAGTTCTTC.

The chain recombines TRBV4-3 with TRBJ1-1, with unresolved D. The germline V gene has CDR1 LGHNA and CDR2 YSLEER. Trimming left V 0 bases short and J 4 bases short, with 15 bases between. The CDR3 is 16 residues long. DNA for the CDR3: TGCGCCAGCAGCCAAGATCCCCTCCCCGTGAGCACTGAAGCTTTCTTT. This gives the protein CASSQDPLPVSTEAFF.

This chain links TRBV27 with TRBJ1-1; D ambiguous. V lost 3 bases and J lost 3, with 14 bases in between. The CDR3 has 15 residues. Germline V gene lookup returns CDR1 MNHEY and CDR2 SMNVEV (reference sequence). The CDR3 spells CASSLVPDRDTEAFF. CDR3 in DNA: TGTGCCAGCAGTTTGGTACCGGATAGGGACACTGAAGCTTTCTTT.

This clonotype was recorded only once. The chain couples TRBV7-9 to TRBJ2-7; D perhaps matches TRBD2 (5 bases). Germline V lookup: CDR1 SEHNR, CDR2 FQNEAQ (reference sequence). The CDR3 covers 12 residues. V dropped 5 bases and J dropped 1 base, with 6 bases sitting between them. DNA for the CDR3: TGTGCCAGCAGCCGGGGTTCCTACGAGCAGTACTTC. Its protein product is CASSRGSYEQYF.

The chain combines TRBV15 with TRBJ2-5; either TRBD1 or TRBD2 may fit D (5 bases each). From germline, CDR1 is LNHNV and CDR2 YYDKDF (reference sequence). CDR3 size: 15 residues. The V gene lost 0 bases and the J gene lost 3 bases, with 11 bases spanning the gap. The CDR3 DNA follows: TGTGCCACCAGCAGAGATAAACAGGAGGAAGAGACCCAGTACTTC. Its translation: CATSRDKQEEETQYF.

The chain joins TRBV6-6 to TRBJ2-7; no clear D gene. V was trimmed by 0 bases and J by 3 bases, leaving 3 bases between them. Germline V gene data show CDR1 as MNHNY and CDR2 as SVGAGI (reference sequence). This CDR3 has 12 residues. The CDR3 spells CASSYSVYEQYF. In nucleotides, the CDR3 is TGTGCCAGCAGTTACTCCGTCTACGAGCAGTACTTC.

The V and J genes are TRBV9 and TRBJ1-5; possible D gene TRBD1, 6 bases. The CDR3 contains 15 residues. With 0 bases removed from V and 3 bases from J, the gap between germline ends came to 10 bases. CDR1 is SGDLS and CDR2 is YYNGEE in the germline V gene. CDR3 nucleotides: TGTGCCAGCAGCGTAGCGGGGGGGGCCAATCAGCCCCAGCATTTT. Translation: CASSVAGGANQPQHF.

The chain uses TRBV7-9 and TRBJ2-7; TRBD1 aligns across 7 bases. Germline-derived CDR1 and CDR2 are SEHNR and FQNEAQ (reference sequence). V was pared by 0 bases and J by 3 bases, with 2 bases of the junction left unmatched. This CDR3 is 14 amino acids long. The CDR3: CASSLARQGYEQYF. The DNA of the CDR3 is TGTGCCAGCAGCTTAGCAAGACAGGGCTACGAGCAGTACTTC.

The count of this clonotype is one. The chain is built from TRBV2 and TRBJ1-5, with D perhaps matching TRBD1 (6 bases). Germline CDR1 reads SNHLY; CDR2 reads FYNNEI. This CDR3 has 15 amino acids. Trimming shortened V by 0 bases and J by 5 bases, and 11 bases separated the two germline ends. The CDR3 loop is CASSEAVQGDQPQHF. The DNA for the CDR3 is TGTGCCAGCAGTGAAGCGGTACAGGGCGATCAGCCCCAGCATTTT.

The chain carries TRBV27 and TRBJ2-5, with D perhaps assigned TRBD1 or TRBD2 (5 bases each). V was trimmed by 5 bases and J by 4 bases, leaving 26 bases between them. Germline V gene sequence: CDR1 MNHEY, CDR2 SMNVEV (reference sequence). The CDR3 loop spans 18 amino acids. CDR3 region: CASSRSGTPTGVLETQYF. The DNA of the CDR3 is TGTGCCAGCAGTCGATCCGGGACGCCAACTGGGGTACTAGAGACCCAGTACTTC.